These T cell receptor beta chains were read from a single sample in a study of T cell repertoires in cytomegalovirus infection. TCRdb independently ran MiXCR on the reads; one entry per CDR3 protein. The sample shows fewer than 250,000 distinct CDR3 sequences, 10% to 15% of them seen only once. Sequencing input: PBMCs. The receptors stem from a human donor in good health (CMV status not recorded). Some clones in this sample may be carry-over from other donors' samples. The CDR3 runs from the conserved cysteine through the conserved F or W. The D gene is left open where the match is weak. Clone size appears in some rows only: once, few, many, or a class for an expanded clone.

d_call	v_call	clone_size	j_call	cdr3_aa	cdr3_nt
TRBD2	TRBV5-1	-	TRBJ2-3	CASRFEPGLAGGDTQYF	TGCGCCAGCAGATTCGAACCGGGACTAGCGGGGGGGGATACGCAGTATTTT
TRBD1	TRBV12-3/TRBV12-4	-	TRBJ2-5	CASSSSGTVQETQYF	TGTGCCAGCAGTTCCTCCGGGACAGTACAAGAGACCCAGTACTTC
-	TRBV5-6	few	TRBJ2-4	CASSLERTAKNIQYF	TGTGCCAGCAGCTTGGAGAGGACAGCCAAAAACATTCAGTACTTC
TRBD1	TRBV4-1	few	TRBJ2-5	CASSQDIGGVETQYF	TGCGCCAGCAGCCAAGATATAGGGGGCGTAGAGACCCAGTACTTC
-	TRBV7-3	many	TRBJ2-1	CASSLRRGNNEQFF	TGTGCCAGCAGCTTAAGGCGGGGTAACAATGAGCAGTTCTTC
-	TRBV6-5	-	TRBJ1-1	CASSYSAQNTEAFF	TGTGCCAGCAGTTACTCTGCCCAAAACACTGAAGCTTTCTTT
-	TRBV11-1	many	TRBJ2-1	CASSLDRVREQFF	TGTGCCAGCAGCTTAGACAGGGTAAGGGAGCAGTTCTTC
-	TRBV4-3	few	TRBJ1-6	CASSQDSGFGSPLHF	TGCGCCAGCAGCCAAGATTCCGGGTTTGGTTCACCCCTCCACTTT
TRBD1	TRBV20-1	few	TRBJ1-1	CSAPGGGTEAFF	TGCAGTGCCCCAGGGGGCGGCACTGAAGCTTTCTTT
TRBD1	TRBV12-3/TRBV12-4	many	TRBJ1-2	CATGYREFWTGGYTF	TGTGCCACGGGATACCGAGAGTTTTGGACAGGGGGCTACACCTTC
TRBD1	TRBV2	-	TRBJ2-2	CASSSSGTGDTGELFF	TGTGCCAGCAGCTCATCCGGGACAGGCGACACCGGGGAGCTGTTTTTT
TRBD2	TRBV20-1	few	TRBJ2-5	CSADQLAGGRYQETQYF	TGCAGTGCTGACCAACTAGCGGGAGGACGGTACCAAGAGACCCAGTACTTC
-	TRBV5-6	few	TRBJ1-3	CASSLGGYLSGNTIYF	TGTGCCAGCAGCTTGGGAGGGTACCTCTCTGGAAACACCATATATTTT
TRBD1	TRBV10-3	many	TRBJ1-5	CAISETGDRSNQPQHF	TGTGCCATCAGTGAGACAGGGGACCGTAGCAATCAGCCCCAGCATTTT
-	TRBV2	-	TRBJ1-5	CASSVGPSNQPQHF	TGTGCCAGCAGTGTAGGACCGAGCAATCAGCCCCAGCATTTT
-	TRBV6-1	many	TRBJ1-6	CASTQLELTAPLHF	TGTGCCAGCACCCAACTGGAGCTCACGGCACCCCTCCACTTT
-	TRBV5-4	-	TRBJ2-2	CASSPGMWDGELFF	TGTGCCAGCAGCCCGGGGATGTGGGACGGGGAGCTGTTTTTT